The clone carrying this T cell receptor (beta chain) was counted at least ten times. The read gets to within 3 residues of the CDR3 end, and the germline J gene fills in the rest. The CDR3 contains 13 residues. V was cut by 5 bases and J by 3 bases, with 11 bases left in between. Germline CDR1 PRHDT, CDR2 FYEKMQ (reference sequence). This sample stems from a study of T cell clonality in common variable immunodeficiency. This table comes from immunoSEQ multiplex PCR, and its TCRdb copy is limited to in-frame clones, with some not included. Sampling found roughly 55,000 clones, none seen once. Sample: peripheral blood mononuclear cells. The source of this sequence is a person between 18 and 69 years old in good health. V and J are TRBV13 and TRBJ2-7; no clear D gene. CDR3 DNA, as far as it was read: TGTGCCAGCAGCCCCCCTGAGGTCTACGAG. Translation gives CASSPPEVYE. The complete CDR3 reads CASSPPEVYEQYF.